Listed here is a single T cell receptor (beta chain). The data originate from a study of blood T cell repertoires in COVID-19. Study details: COVID-19 samples, acute and convalescent, were from the United States, Italy and Spain. T cells, B-cell-depleted T cells, or PBMCs supplied cDNA or gDNA.

As originally analysed: For nucleated cells, counts were estimated from reference gene primer amplification. Profiled with immunoSEQ multiplex PCR; TCRdb holds only in-frame clones, not every one. V, J and clone size are taken as reported in that table, and D and trimming were inferred from the DNA itself. Here the sample spans about 130,000 clones, approximately 83% being singletons. The CDR3 is made up of 16 amino acids. Trimming pared 4 bases from V and 4 bases from J, leaving 17 bases between. Germline V CDR1 and CDR2: SGHTA, FQGNSA. The receptor was derived from a woman of 80 years or more with acute or convalescent COVID-19. The V gene is TRBV7-2, the J gene TRBJ1-3, with D uncertain. Input material: peripheral blood. The chain's CDR3 is CASSSISLELGNTIYF. In DNA form, the CDR3 reads TGTGCCAGCAGCTCTATATCGTTAGAGCTGGGAAACACCATATATTTT.